Listed below are T cell receptor beta chains from one sample, sequenced in a study of shared clonotypes between healthy human individuals. Profiled with immunoSEQ multiplex PCR; TCRdb holds only in-frame clones, not every one. This repertoire shows 800,000 to 1,200,000 clones, around three quarters found once; its top ten account for about 0.52%. Sequencing input: memory CD4+ T cells from PBMCs. These receptors were collected from a man between 18 and 35 years old in good health. Some clones in this sample may be carry-over from other donors' samples. CDR3s include the opening cysteine and the closing phenylalanine or tryptophan. Each record gives: J gene, clone size, V gene, D gene, CDR3 protein, CDR3 DNA. A D gene is named only where the DNA matches it firmly. A row's size may be missing; if present it is once, few, many or a size class.

J: TRBJ2-3; size: once; V: TRBV7-3; D: TRBD2; CDR3: CASSLNARTSGGGADTQYF; DNA: TGTGCCAGCAGCTTAAACGCCCGTACTAGCGGAGGTGGGGCAGATACGCAGTATTTT
J: TRBJ1-2; size: once; V: TRBV11-2; D: NA; CDR3: CASSSTGTNYGYTF; DNA: TGTGCCAGCAGCAGTACAGGGACTAACTATGGCTACACCTTC
J: TRBJ2-1; size: NA; V: TRBV2; D: NA; CDR3: CASSESPSSGNEQFF; DNA: TGTGCCAGCAGTGAGTCTCCTAGCTCGGGGAATGAGCAGTTCTTC
J: TRBJ2-5; size: few; V: TRBV10-3; D: NA; CDR3: CAISEGGETQYF; DNA: TGTGCCATCAGTGAGGGGGGAGAGACCCAGTACTTC
J: TRBJ2-1; size: NA; V: TRBV4-1; D: NA; CDR3: CASSQASETEQFF; DNA: TGCGCCAGCAGCCAAGCGTCGGAGACTGAGCAGTTCTTC
J: TRBJ1-3; size: once; V: TRBV5-1; D: NA; CDR3: CASAKEDGGDTIYF; DNA: TGCGCCAGCGCGAAAGAGGACGGAGGAGACACCATATATTTT
J: TRBJ2-1; size: NA; V: TRBV6-1; D: NA; CDR3: CASSELMGVRNEQFF; DNA: TGTGCCAGCAGTGAATTAATGGGAGTCCGGAATGAGCAGTTCTTC
J: TRBJ1-5; size: NA; V: TRBV7-9; D: NA; CDR3: CASSLDTGGSNQPQHF; DNA: TGTGCCAGCAGCTTAGATACTGGGGGCTCCAATCAGCCCCAGCATTTT
J: TRBJ2-1; size: NA; V: TRBV6-5; D: TRBD1; CDR3: CASSSRTGGSYNEQFF; DNA: TGTGCCAGCAGTTCCCGGACAGGGGGCTCCTACAATGAGCAGTTCTTC
J: TRBJ1-3; size: NA; V: TRBV7-8; D: NA; CDR3: CASSLDLYSGNTIYF; DNA: TGTGCCAGCAGCTTAGATCTGTATTCGGGAAACACCATATATTTT
J: TRBJ1-4; size: NA; V: TRBV9; D: NA; CDR3: CASSATGFRINEKLFF; DNA: TGTGCCAGCAGCGCTACAGGGTTCAGAATTAATGAAAAACTGTTTTTT
J: TRBJ1-1; size: NA; V: TRBV5-1; D: TRBD1; CDR3: CASSLGQGTGAFF; DNA: TGCGCCAGCAGCCTGGGACAGGGTACAGGAGCTTTCTTT
J: TRBJ1-1; size: few; V: TRBV5-6; D: NA; CDR3: CASSWGPMNTEAFF; DNA: TGTGCCAGCAGCTGGGGACCGATGAACACTGAAGCTTTCTTT
J: TRBJ2-1; size: few; V: TRBV7-3; D: NA; CDR3: CASSYQTGNEQFF; DNA: TGTGCCAGCAGCTACCAGACTGGGAATGAGCAGTTCTTC
J: TRBJ1-1; size: few; V: TRBV10-3; D: NA; CDR3: CAISESAKDLRGSTEAFF; DNA: TGTGCCATCAGTGAGTCGGCAAAGGATCTCCGGGGGAGTACTGAAGCTTTCTTT
J: TRBJ2-7; size: NA; V: TRBV2; D: NA; CDR3: CASGGTAYEQYF; DNA: TGTGCCAGCGGAGGGACAGCCTACGAGCAGTACTTC
J: TRBJ1-1; size: NA; V: TRBV7-2; D: NA; CDR3: CASSAQRLNTEAFF; DNA: TGTGCCAGCAGCGCACAGCGCCTGAACACTGAAGCTTTCTTT
J: TRBJ2-1; size: NA; V: TRBV14; D: TRBD2; CDR3: CASSQGLAGVGNEQFF; DNA: TGTGCCAGCAGCCAGGGACTAGCGGGAGTCGGCAATGAGCAGTTCTTC
J: TRBJ2-5; size: NA; V: TRBV15; D: NA; CDR3: CATSGGHRETQYF; DNA: TGTGCCACCAGCGGCGGACATCGGGAGACCCAGTACTTC
J: TRBJ2-6; size: NA; V: TRBV2; D: TRBD1; CDR3: CARETGSGTNVLTF; DNA: TGTGCCAGAGAGACAGGGTCGGGGACCAACGTCCTGACTTTC